The 15 T cell receptor beta chains below were found in one sample sequenced in a study of blood T cell repertoires in COVID-19. TCRdb keeps only in-frame clones here, not all; method: immunoSEQ multiplex PCR. Of more than 110,000 clones in the sample, approximately 78% were seen once. Specimen: peripheral blood. These TCRs come from a woman of 80 years or more with acute or convalescent COVID-19.

V and J are TRBV4-1 and TRBJ2-2; no reliable D call. This CDR3 is built from 14 residues. With 1 base removed from V and 6 bases from J, the gap between germline ends came to 9 bases. Looked up from germline, CDR1 is MGHRA and CDR2 is YSYEKL. CDR3 coding DNA: TGCGCCAGCAGCCAAGTCACAGCCCCCGGGGAGCTGTTTTTT. This encodes CASSQVTAPGELFF.

The chain joins TRBV18 to TRBJ1-1; 9 nucleotides line up with TRBD1. The ends lost 2 bases at V and 7 bases at J; junction bases unmatched: 5. Germline loops: CDR1 KGHSH, CDR2 LQKENI. The length of the CDR3 is 14 residues. The CDR3 nucleotides are TGTGCCAGCTCACCAGCTGACAGGGGGGATGAAGCTTTCTTT. Translating it yields CASSPADRGDEAFF.

The rearrangement links TRBV9 to TRBJ2-7; 10 bases map to TRBD2. V lost 3 bases to trimming and J lost 2 bases; unmatched junction nucleotides: 8. CDR3 length: 16 amino acids. Germline V lookup: CDR1 SGDLS, CDR2 YYNGEE. CDR3 bases: TGTGCCAGCAGCGCGTCTAGCGGGGGACGAACCTACGAGCAGTACTTC. Residues: CASSASSGGRTYEQYF. Full variable domain (missing parts from reference TRBV9 and TRBJ2-7): DSGVTQTPKHLITATGQRVTLRCSPRSGDLSVYWYQQSLDQGLQFLIQYYNGEERAKGNILERFSAQQFPDLHSELNLSSLELGDSALYFCASSASSGGRTYEQYFGPGTRLTVT.

The V gene is TRBV28, the J gene TRBJ2-1, with 13 bases fitting TRBD2. The CDR3 extends over 17 amino acids. CDR1 is MDHEN and CDR2 is SYDVKM in the germline V gene. V shed 2 bases, J shed 4 bases, and the junction held 5 bases outside the gene matches. The CDR3 nucleotides are TGTGCCAGCAGTTTAAGGGGACTAGCGGGGCTATACAATGAGCAGTTCTTC. The encoded protein is CASSLRGLAGLYNEQFF.

CDR3 sequence (DNA): TGTGCCAGCAGCTTATTAAGAGCGAACTATGGCTACACCTTC. This codes for CASSLLRANYGYTF. The rearrangement links TRBV7-9 to TRBJ1-2; D is unresolved. The length of the CDR3 is 14 residues. Trimming stripped 2 bases from V and 2 bases from J, with 9 bases between. CDR1 and CDR2 (germline): SEHNR, FQNEAQ (reference sequence).

The chain carries TRBV15 and TRBJ1-1; no reliable D call. V was trimmed by 3 bases and J by 1 base, leaving 12 bases between them. The germline gives CDR1 LNHNV, CDR2 YYDKDF (reference sequence). This CDR3 has 15 residues. For the CDR3, the DNA is TGTGCCACCAGCAGTGGCTCCTTTACGAACACTGAAGCTTTCTTT. Amino acids: CATSSGSFTNTEAFF. Using reference TRBV15 and TRBJ1-1 for the parts outside the CDR3, the full variable domain is DAMVIQNPRYQVTQFGKPVTLSCSQTLNHNVMYWYQQKSSQAPKLLFHYYDKDFNNEADTPDNFQSRRPNTSFCFLDIRSPGLGDTAMYLCATSSGSFTNTEAFFGQGTRLTVV.

The chain recombines TRBV13 with TRBJ2-7; D not certain. V lost 0 bases to trimming and J lost 0 bases, with 12 bases between them. There are 16 residues in the CDR3. Germline CDR1 and CDR2: PRHDT and FYEKMQ (reference sequence). The CDR3 protein is CASSLGLYRYSYEQYF. CDR3 DNA sequence: TGTGCCAGCAGCTTAGGCCTCTATAGATACTCCTACGAGCAGTACTTC.

The chain couples TRBV5-1 to TRBJ2-7, with D possibly being TRBD2 (6 bases). Germline V lookup: CDR1 SGHRS, CDR2 YFSETQ. Deletions cut 6 bases from V and 3 bases from J, with 13 bases between. This CDR3 spans 13 amino acids. DNA for the CDR3: TGCGCCAGCACTCCCGGGGGAAACTACGAGCAGTACTTC. Amino acids: CASTPGGNYEQYF.

This clone was observed a single time. CDR3 nucleotide sequence: TGTGCCAGCAGTCCACAGGGTGATGGCTACACCTTC. It specifies CASSPQGDGYTF. The rearrangement uses TRBV6-5 and TRBJ1-2; tentative D call: TRBD1 (6 bases). Between the trimmed V and J ends, which lost 5 bases and 6 bases, there was a span of 10 bases. This CDR3 has 12 amino acids. Germline V gene data show CDR1 as MNHEY and CDR2 as SVGAGI.

The J gene is TRBJ2-7, the V gene TRBV27; 8 bases line up with TRBD1. Looked up from germline, CDR1 is MNHEY and CDR2 is SMNVEV (reference sequence). Trimming removed 11 bases from V and 6 bases from J; junction bases left unmatched: 9. The CDR3 runs to 12 residues. CDR3: CAAGTGNGEQYF. CDR3 sequence (DNA): TGTGCCGCCGGGACAGGAAACGGCGAGCAGTACTTC.

The chain joins TRBV7-9 to TRBJ1-3, with 8 positions matching TRBD1. This CDR3 is built from 17 residues. CDR1 is SEHNR, CDR2 FQNEAQ, per germline (reference sequence). V dropped 2 bases and J dropped 0; count of bases not matched to a gene: 6. CDR3 sequence reads: CASSLTPGGSSGNTIYF. DNA of the CDR3: TGTGCCAGCAGCTTAACCCCAGGGGGCAGCTCTGGAAACACCATATATTTT.

The chain uses TRBV4-2 and TRBJ2-1, with 8 bases lining up with TRBD2. Germline V lookup: CDR1 LGHNA, CDR2 YNFKEQ. V shed 0 bases, J shed 2 bases, and the junction held 6 bases outside the gene matches. This CDR3 is built from 17 residues. The DNA for the CDR3 is TGTGCCAGCAGCCAAGATGACGGGGGGGCCGCCTACAATGAGCAGTTCTTC. This translates into CASSQDDGGAAYNEQFF.

The rearrangement links TRBV6-5 to TRBJ1-5; 7 bases fit TRBD1. This CDR3 is built from 15 residues. The V gene's germline CDR1 is MNHEY and CDR2 SVGAGI. The trim removed 5 bases at V and 3 bases at J, leaving 7 bases unmatched. The CDR3 here is CASSPSGQPNQPQHF. The CDR3 DNA follows: TGTGCCAGCAGTCCTTCGGGACAGCCCAATCAGCCCCAGCATTTT.

This clone has a single count. The chain joins TRBV15 to TRBJ1-4, with 8 positions matching TRBD1. Germline trimming cut 1 base from V and 7 bases from J; bases unmatched to any gene: 5. Germline values: CDR1 LNHNV, CDR2 YYDKDF (reference sequence). The CDR3 contains 15 residues. Here the CDR3 reads CATSRAGTGAEKLFF. The CDR3 nucleotides are TGTGCCACCAGCAGAGCGGGGACAGGCGCTGAAAAACTGTTTTTT. Combining the CDR3 with reference TRBV15 and TRBJ1-4 gives the whole variable domain DAMVIQNPRYQVTQFGKPVTLSCSQTLNHNVMYWYQQKSSQAPKLLFHYYDKDFNNEADTPDNFQSRRPNTSFCFLDIRSPGLGDTAMYLCATSRAGTGAEKLFFGSGTQLSVL.

This chain connects TRBV19 to TRBJ2-2, with 7 bases fitting TRBD1. With 7 bases clipped from V and 0 bases from J, the junction kept 8 bases outside the gene matches. Germline CDR1 and CDR2: LNHDA and SQIVND (reference sequence). The CDR3 has 16 amino acids. CDR3 coding DNA: TGTGCCAGTATTAGAGGGGGCAGAGCGAACACCGGGGAGCTGTTTTTT. Its protein product is CASIRGGRANTGELFF.